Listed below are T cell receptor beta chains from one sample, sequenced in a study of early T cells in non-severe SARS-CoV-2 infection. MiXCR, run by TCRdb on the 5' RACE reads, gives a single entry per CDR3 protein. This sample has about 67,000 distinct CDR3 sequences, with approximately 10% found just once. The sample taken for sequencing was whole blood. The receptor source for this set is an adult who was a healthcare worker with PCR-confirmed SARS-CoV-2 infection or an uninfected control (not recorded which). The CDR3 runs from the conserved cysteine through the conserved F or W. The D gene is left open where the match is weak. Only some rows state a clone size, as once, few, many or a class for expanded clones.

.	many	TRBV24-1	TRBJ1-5	TGTGCCACCAGTGAGCAACAGCGACAGAGATATAGCAATCAGCCCCAGCATTTT	CATSEQQRQRYSNQPQHF
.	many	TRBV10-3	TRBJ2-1	TGTGCCATCAGTGAGTGGAACAGGGAAGGGAATGAGCAGTTCTTC	CAISEWNREGNEQFF
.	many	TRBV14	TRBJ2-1	TGTGCCTCAGGGTACGGCTCCTACAATGAGCAGTTCTTC	CASGYGSYNEQFF
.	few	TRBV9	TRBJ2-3	TGTGCCAGCAGCGTAGTTGCGGGCACAGATACGCAGTATTTT	CASSVVAGTDTQYF
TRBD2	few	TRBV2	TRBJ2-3	TGTGCCAGCAGTGGGGACGCTAGCGGGGCTAGCACAGATACGCAGTATTTT	CASSGDASGASTDTQYF
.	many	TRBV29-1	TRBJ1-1	TGCAGCGTGTCCCTGCTGGACCGAAGAGCTTTCTTT	CSVSLLDRRAFF
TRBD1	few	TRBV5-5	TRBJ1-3	TGTGCCAGCGGGGACAGGACCTCTGGAAACACCATATATTTT	CASGDRTSGNTIYF
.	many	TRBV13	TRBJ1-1	TGTGCCAGCAAACGGCAGTCGGGATTCACTGAAGCTTTCTTT	CASKRQSGFTEAFF
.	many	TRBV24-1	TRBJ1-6	TGTGCCACCAGTGATTTTGGGGGTTCACCCCTCCACTTT	CATSDFGGSPLHF
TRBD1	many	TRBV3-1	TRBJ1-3	TGTGCCAGCAGCGACAGGGTCAGCTCTGGAAACACCATATATTTT	CASSDRVSSGNTIYF
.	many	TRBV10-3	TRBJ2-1	TGTGCCATCAGCGACCTTAGTAGCGGCCGCAGCAATGAGCAGTTCTTC	CAISDLSSGRSNEQFF
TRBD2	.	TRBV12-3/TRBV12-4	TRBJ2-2	TGTGCCAGCAACGCCGGGACTAGCGGGGGGAGGAACACCGGGGAGCTGTTTTTT	CASNAGTSGGRNTGELFF
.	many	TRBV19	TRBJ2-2	TGTGCCAGTAGTACCCAGGGGCTCACCGGGGAGCTGTTTTTT	CASSTQGLTGELFF
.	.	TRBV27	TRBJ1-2	TGTGCCAGCTCGCCGGGACTGGGCTATGGCTACACCTTC	CASSPGLGYGYTF
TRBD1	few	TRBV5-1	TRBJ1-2	TGCGCCAGCAGCCCCCCAGGGACAGAAGGAGGCTACACCTTC	CASSPPGTEGGYTF
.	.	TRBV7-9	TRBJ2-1	TGTGCCAGCAGCTTATTACGGGGTAGCTCCTACAATGAGCAGTTCTTC	CASSLLRGSSYNEQFF
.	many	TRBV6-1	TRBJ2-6	TGTGCCAGCAGTCGACAAGAAGGGGCTGGGGCCAACGTCCTGACTTTC	CASSRQEGAGANVLTF
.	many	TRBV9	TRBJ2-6	TGTGCCAGCAGCACGCACTACGTTGGGGGACCCGGGGCCAACGTCCTGACTTTC	CASSTHYVGGPGANVLTF
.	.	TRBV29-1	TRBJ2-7	TGCAGCGTTGCCCGTTTCCCCGAATACTCCTACGAGCAGTACTTC	CSVARFPEYSYEQYF
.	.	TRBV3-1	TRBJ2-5	TGTGCCAGCAGCCTTCCAGGCGGTTGGAGAGAGACCCAGTACTTC	CASSLPGGWRETQYF
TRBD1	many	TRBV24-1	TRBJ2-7	TGTGCCACCAGTGATCCACAGGGGGCAACGGCCGAGCAGTACTTC	CATSDPQGATAEQYF
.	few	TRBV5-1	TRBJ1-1	TGCGCCAGCAGTTGGCAGACGAACACTGAAGCTTTCTTT	CASSWQTNTEAFF
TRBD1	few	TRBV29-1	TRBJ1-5	TGCAGCGTATCAGGGGGTCAACTTAATCAGCCCCAGCATTTT	CSVSGGQLNQPQHF
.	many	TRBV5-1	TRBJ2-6	TGCGCCAGCAGTCATCCGCGCGGGTCGAACAGGGCTGGGGCCAACGTCCTGACTTTC	CASSHPRGSNRAGANVLTF
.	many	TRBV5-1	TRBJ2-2	TGCGCCAGCAGGGACGCGGACACCGGGGAGCTGTTTTTT	CASRDADTGELFF
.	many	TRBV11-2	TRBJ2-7	TGTGCCAGCAGGGGTTGGGGATCCGAGCAGTACTTC	CASRGWGSEQYF
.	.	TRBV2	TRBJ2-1	TGTGCCAGCAGTGAAAAACTAGACATCTCCTACAATGAGCAGTTCTTC	CASSEKLDISYNEQFF
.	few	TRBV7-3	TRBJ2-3	TGTGCCAGCAGCTCCCAGGGGACCAGCACAGATACGCAGTATTTT	CASSSQGTSTDTQYF
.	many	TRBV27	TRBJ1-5	TGTGCCAGCAGTTTCTCTCCAGGCGGCGGGCAGCCCCAGCATTTT	CASSFSPGGGQPQHF
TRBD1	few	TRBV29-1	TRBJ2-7	TGCAGCGTTTCCCGGGACAGGGGAACCTACGAGCAGTACTTC	CSVSRDRGTYEQYF
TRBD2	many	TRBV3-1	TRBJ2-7	TGTGCCAGCAGGGGTACTAGCGGGAGCTACGAGCAGTACTTC	CASRGTSGSYEQYF
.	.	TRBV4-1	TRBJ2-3	TGCGCCAGCAGCCAGCCCGTGGATACGCAGTATTTT	CASSQPVDTQYF
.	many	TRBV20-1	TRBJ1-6	TGCAGTGCTAGAGACAGGGAGGATAGTTCACCCCTCCACTTT	CSARDREDSSPLHF
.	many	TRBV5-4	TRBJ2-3	TGTGCCAGCAGCTTGCCGGGAACCCATACAGATACGCAGTATTTT	CASSLPGTHTDTQYF
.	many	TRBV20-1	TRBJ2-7	TGCAGTGCTAACAGGGACCCCTACGAGCAGTACTTC	CSANRDPYEQYF
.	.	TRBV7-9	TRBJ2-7	TGTGCCAGCAGCTTAGGCAGGATCCAAACCTACGAGCAGTACTTC	CASSLGRIQTYEQYF
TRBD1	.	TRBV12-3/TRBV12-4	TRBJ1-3	TGTGCCAGCAGCCGGACAGGGGGCGACGGAAACACCATATATTTT	CASSRTGGDGNTIYF
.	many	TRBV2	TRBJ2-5	TGTGCCAGCAGCCCGGGACCAAGCTTAGGCAAGACCCAGTACTTC	CASSPGPSLGKTQYF
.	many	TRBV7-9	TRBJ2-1	TGTGCCAGCAGCTTAGGGACCCCCAATGAGCAGTTCTTC	CASSLGTPNEQFF
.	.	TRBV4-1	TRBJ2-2	TGCGCCAGCAGCCCTACCCGGAACACCGGGGAGCTGTTTTTT	CASSPTRNTGELFF
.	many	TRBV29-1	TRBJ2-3	TGCAGCGTTGAGCAGGGGATAGGCACAGATACGCAGTATTTT	CSVEQGIGTDTQYF
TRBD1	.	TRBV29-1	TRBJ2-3	TGCAGCGTTGATAGTGGGACAGATACGCTGTATTTT	CSVDSGTDTLYF
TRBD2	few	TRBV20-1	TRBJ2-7	TGCAGTGCCGAGATAGCGGGGAGCTCCTACGAGCAGTACTTC	CSAEIAGSSYEQYF
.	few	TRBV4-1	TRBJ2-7	TGCGCCAGCAGCCAAGAGGTGGATAATTACGAGCAGTACTTC	CASSQEVDNYEQYF
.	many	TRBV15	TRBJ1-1	TGTGCCACCAGCATCGCGGGGGCGAACACTGAAGCTTTCTTT	CATSIAGANTEAFF
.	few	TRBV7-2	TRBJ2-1	TGTGCCAGCAGCTCTATGGCAGACACCTACAATGAGCAGTTCTTC	CASSSMADTYNEQFF